The clone carrying this TCR beta chain was seen ten or more times. What it recognizes is unknown. This may stem from a read error, because a much larger clone lies one nucleotide away. The CDR3 ends on some other residue instead of the conserved phenylalanine or tryptophan, so this is likely a read error. Germline lookup yields CDR1 MNHEY and CDR2 SVGAGI. This CDR3 has 14 amino acids. With 0 bases removed from V and 1 base from J, the gap between germline ends came to 6 bases. The entry originates in a study of T cells in Graves' hyperthyroidism and ophthalmopathy. For the diagnoses, clinical symptoms, serum thyroxine and TRAb, thyroid ultrasound and orbital computed tomography were used. This sample holds PBMCs from roughly 10 ml fresh peripheral blood. Study-level findings and limits: Model predictions of ophthalmopathy came a median roughly 6.4 months before onset. Blood also held most thyroid clonotypes expanded beyond 0.001.

Amplification of TCR beta CDR3 regions was performed using RNA transcripts as template. Using the HTBI primer set, a first-round RT-PCR was run on the TCR CDR3. TCRdb passed the multiplex PCR reads through MiXCR, listing each CDR3 protein once. This table holds hundreds of thousands of distinct CDR3 sequences, approximately 14% found once. The sample taken for sequencing was blood. The TCR comes from a woman aged 40 to 50 with Graves' ophthalmopathy. The chain employs TRBV6-5 and TRBJ1-1; no clear D gene. The CDR3 reads CASSYSGRNTEAFS. CDR3 DNA sequence: TGTGCCAGCAGTTACTCGGGCAGGAACACTGAAGCTTTCTCT.